This T cell receptor (beta chain) is from a study of tissue T cells after allogeneic stem cell transplantation. Study details: Patients with graft-versus-host disease had grafts: four unmodified, three CD34-selected and T-cell-depleted.

V was pared by 3 bases and J by 5 bases, with 5 bases of the junction left unmatched. Germline CDR1 reads SGHNT; CDR2 reads YYREEE (reference sequence). CDR3 size: 15 residues. Data came from immunoSEQ multiplex PCR; TCRdb stores just in-frame clones and leaves some out. The table lists about 43,000 clones, roughly 92% of them singletons, with about 4% in the top ten. This chain links TRBV5-4 with TRBJ2-5; 12 positions agree with TRBD2. This material consisted of blood, taken before transplantation. The sequence came from a woman aged 40 to 75 who later had graft-versus-host disease after an allogeneic stem cell transplant. The CDR3 here is CASSSSTSGRETQYF. The CDR3 DNA reads as TGTGCCAGCAGCTCTAGTACTAGCGGGAGGGAGACCCAGTACTTC. Combining the CDR3 with reference TRBV5-4 and TRBJ2-5 gives the whole variable domain ETGVTQSPTHLIKTRGQQVTLRCSSQSGHNTVSWYQQALGQGPQFIFQYYREEENGRGNFPPRFSGLQFPNYSSELNVNALELDDSALYLCASSSSTSGRETQYFGPGTRLLVL.